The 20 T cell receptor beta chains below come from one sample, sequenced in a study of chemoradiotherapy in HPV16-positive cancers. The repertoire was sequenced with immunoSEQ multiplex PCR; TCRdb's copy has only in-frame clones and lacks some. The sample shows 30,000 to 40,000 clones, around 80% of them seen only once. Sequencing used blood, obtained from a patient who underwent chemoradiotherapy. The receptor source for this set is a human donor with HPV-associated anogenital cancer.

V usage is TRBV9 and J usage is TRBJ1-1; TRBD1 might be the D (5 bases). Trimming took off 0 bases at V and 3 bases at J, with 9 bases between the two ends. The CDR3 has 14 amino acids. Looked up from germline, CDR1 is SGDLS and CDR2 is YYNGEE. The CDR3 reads CASSVGGSDTEAFF. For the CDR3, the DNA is TGTGCCAGCAGCGTAGGGGGGAGTGACACTGAAGCTTTCTTT.

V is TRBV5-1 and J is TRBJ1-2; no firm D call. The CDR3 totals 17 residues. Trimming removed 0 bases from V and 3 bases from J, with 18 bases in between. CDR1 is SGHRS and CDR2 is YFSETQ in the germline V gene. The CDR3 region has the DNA TGCGCCAGCAGCTTGGTCCTCGGGAGGGCCCAAGACTATGGCTACACCTTC. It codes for CASSLVLGRAQDYGYTF.

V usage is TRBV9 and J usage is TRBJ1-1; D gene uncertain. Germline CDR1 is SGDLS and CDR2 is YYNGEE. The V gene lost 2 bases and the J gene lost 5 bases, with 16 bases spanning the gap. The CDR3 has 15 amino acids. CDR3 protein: CASSVGQSAGTEAFF. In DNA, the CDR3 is TGTGCCAGCAGCGTTGGTCAGTCGGCGGGGACTGAAGCTTTCTTT.

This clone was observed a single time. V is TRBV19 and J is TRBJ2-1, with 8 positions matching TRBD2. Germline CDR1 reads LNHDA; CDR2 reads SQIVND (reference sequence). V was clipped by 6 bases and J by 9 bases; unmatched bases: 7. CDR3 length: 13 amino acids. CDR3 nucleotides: TGTGCCAGTAGCTTGACTAGCGAGGCTGAGCAGTTCTTC. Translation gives CASSLTSEAEQFF.

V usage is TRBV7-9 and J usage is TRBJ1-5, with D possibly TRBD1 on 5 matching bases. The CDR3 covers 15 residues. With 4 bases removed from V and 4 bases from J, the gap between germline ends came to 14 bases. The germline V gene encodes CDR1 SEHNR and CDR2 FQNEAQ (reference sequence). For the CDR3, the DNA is TGTGCCAGCAGCTGGGATTCTGACAGAAATCAGCCCCAGCATTTT. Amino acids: CASSWDSDRNQPQHF. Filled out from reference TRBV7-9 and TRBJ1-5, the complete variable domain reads DTGVSQNPRHKITKRGQNVTFRCDPISEHNRLYWYRQTLGQGPEFLTYFQNEAQLEKSRLLSDRFSAERPKGSFSTLEIQRTEQGDSAMYLCASSWDSDRNQPQHFGDGTRLSIL.

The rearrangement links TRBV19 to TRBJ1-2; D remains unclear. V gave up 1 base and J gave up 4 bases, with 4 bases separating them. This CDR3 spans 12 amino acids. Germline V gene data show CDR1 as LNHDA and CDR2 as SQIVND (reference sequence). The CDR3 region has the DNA TGTGCCAGTAGTATAGCGACCTATGGCTACACCTTC. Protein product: CASSIATYGYTF.

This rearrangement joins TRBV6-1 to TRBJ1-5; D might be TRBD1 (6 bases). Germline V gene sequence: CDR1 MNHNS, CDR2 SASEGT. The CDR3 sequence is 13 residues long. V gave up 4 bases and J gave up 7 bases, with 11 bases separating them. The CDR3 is CASSVTGQQPQHF. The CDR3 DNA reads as TGTGCCAGCAGTGTAACGGGACAACAGCCCCAGCATTTT.

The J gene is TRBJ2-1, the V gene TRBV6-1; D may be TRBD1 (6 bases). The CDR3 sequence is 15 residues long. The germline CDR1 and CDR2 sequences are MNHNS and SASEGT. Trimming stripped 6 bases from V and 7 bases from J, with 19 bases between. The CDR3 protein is CASSETGRAWNEQFF. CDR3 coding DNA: TGTGCCAGCAGCGAAACAGGGCGGGCATGGAATGAGCAGTTCTTC.

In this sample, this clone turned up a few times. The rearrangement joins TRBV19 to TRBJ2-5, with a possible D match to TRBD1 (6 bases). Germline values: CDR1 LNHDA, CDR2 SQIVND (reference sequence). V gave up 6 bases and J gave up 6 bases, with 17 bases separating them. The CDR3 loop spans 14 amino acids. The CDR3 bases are TGTGCCAGTAGGGCTGGGGGCGCGGAGAAGACCCAGTACTTC. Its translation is CASRAGGAEKTQYF.

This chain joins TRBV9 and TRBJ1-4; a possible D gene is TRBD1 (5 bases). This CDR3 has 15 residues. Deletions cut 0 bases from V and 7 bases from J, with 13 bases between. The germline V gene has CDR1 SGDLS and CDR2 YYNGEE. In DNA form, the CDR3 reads TGTGCCAGCAGCGTAGGGGGGGGTGACGGTGAAAAACTGTTTTTT. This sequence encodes CASSVGGGDGEKLFF.

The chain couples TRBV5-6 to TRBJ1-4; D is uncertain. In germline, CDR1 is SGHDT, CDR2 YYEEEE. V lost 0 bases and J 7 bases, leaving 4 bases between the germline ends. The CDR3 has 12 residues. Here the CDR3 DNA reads TGTGCCAGCAGCTTGGGGGTTGAAAAACTGTTTTTT. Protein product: CASSLGVEKLFF.

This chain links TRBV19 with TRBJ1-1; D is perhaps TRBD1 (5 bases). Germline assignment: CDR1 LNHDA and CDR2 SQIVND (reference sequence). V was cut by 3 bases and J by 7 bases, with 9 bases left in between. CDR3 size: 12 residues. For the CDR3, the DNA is TGTGCCAGTAGTATCGGGGCGTATGAAGCTTTCTTT. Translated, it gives CASSIGAYEAFF. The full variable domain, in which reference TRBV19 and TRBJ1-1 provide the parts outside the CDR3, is DGGITQSPKYLFRKEGQNVTLSCEQNLNHDAMYWYRQDPGQGLRLIYYSQIVNDFQKGDIAEGYSVSREKKESFPLTVTSAQKNPTAFYLCASSIGAYEAFFGQGTRLTVV.

The CDR3 bases are TGTGCCAGCAGGGACAGGGCGTCGGATCAGCCCCAGCATTTT. As protein: CASRDRASDQPQHF. V gene TRBV2 combines with J gene TRBJ1-5; 8 bases line up with TRBD1. CDR1 is SNHLY, CDR2 FYNNEI, per germline. J lost 5 bases, V lost 6 bases, and 6 bases had no gene match. The CDR3 consists of 14 residues. Together with reference TRBV2 and TRBJ1-5, the CDR3 gives the full variable domain: EPEVTQTPSHQVTQMGQEVILRCVPISNHLYFYWYRQILGQKVEFLVSFYNNEISEKSEIFDDQFSVERPDGSNFTLKIRSTKLEDSAMYFCASRDRASDQPQHFGDGTRLSIL.

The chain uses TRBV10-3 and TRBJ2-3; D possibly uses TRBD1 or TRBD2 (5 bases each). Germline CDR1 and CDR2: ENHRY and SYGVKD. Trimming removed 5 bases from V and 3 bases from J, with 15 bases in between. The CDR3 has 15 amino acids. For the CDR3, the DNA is TGTGCCATCAGTTATGAGGGACCCCTTACAGATACGCAGTATTTT. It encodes CAISYEGPLTDTQYF.

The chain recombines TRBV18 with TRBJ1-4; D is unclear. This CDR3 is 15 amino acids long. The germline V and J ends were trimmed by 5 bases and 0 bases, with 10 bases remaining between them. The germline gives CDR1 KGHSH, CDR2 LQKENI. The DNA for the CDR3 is TGTGCCAGCTCAGATACAGTTGCAACTAATGAAAAACTGTTTTTT. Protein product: CASSDTVATNEKLFF.

The CDR3 DNA follows: TGTGCCAGCAGCCAGGGGGCAGCGAATAACCGTCTAAACACCGGGGAGCTGTTTTTT. Protein: CASSQGAANNRLNTGELFF. The chain has TRBV11-2 and TRBJ2-2; 8 nucleotides match TRBD1. V trimming: 5 bases; J trimming: 2 bases; junction bases outside the gene matches: 16. There are 19 residues in the CDR3. Germline V gives CDR1 SGHAT, CDR2 FQNNGV.

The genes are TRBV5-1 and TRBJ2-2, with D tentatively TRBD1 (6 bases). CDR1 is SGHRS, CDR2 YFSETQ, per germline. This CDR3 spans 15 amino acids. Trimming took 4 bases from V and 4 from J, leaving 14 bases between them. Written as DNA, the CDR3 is TGCGCCAGCAGCCGGGGCACAGGGAGCACCGGGGAGCTGTTTTTT. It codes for CASSRGTGSTGELFF.

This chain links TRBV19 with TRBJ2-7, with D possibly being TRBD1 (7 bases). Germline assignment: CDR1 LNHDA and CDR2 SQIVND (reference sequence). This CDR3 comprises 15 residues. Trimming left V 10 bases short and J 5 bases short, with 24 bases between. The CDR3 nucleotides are TGTGCCACATCACGGGCGGGACAGCTCCTGCACGAGCAGTACTTC. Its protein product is CATSRAGQLLHEQYF.

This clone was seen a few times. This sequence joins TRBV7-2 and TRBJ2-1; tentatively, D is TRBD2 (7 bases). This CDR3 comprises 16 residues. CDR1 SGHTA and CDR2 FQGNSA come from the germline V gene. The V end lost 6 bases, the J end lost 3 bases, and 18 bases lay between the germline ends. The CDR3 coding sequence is TGTGCCAGCAGTCCGGGCCCGGGGGGCGGCTACAATGAGCAGTTCTTC. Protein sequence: CASSPGPGGGYNEQFF.

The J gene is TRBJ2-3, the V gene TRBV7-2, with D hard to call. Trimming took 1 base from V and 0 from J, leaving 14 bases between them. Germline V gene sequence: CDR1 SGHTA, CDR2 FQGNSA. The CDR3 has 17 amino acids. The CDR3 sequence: CASSLGRPAPSTDTQYF. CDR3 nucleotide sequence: TGTGCCAGCAGCTTAGGTCGCCCCGCCCCAAGCACAGATACGCAGTATTTT.